Included here is one T cell receptor (beta chain) sequence, with context. Its target is not known. Noted time point: after neoadjuvant nivolumab, at surgical resection. Germline CDR1 MNHNS, CDR2 SASEGT. The CDR3 runs 13 residues. The germline V and J ends were trimmed by 4 bases and 1 base, with 7 bases remaining between them. This entry belongs to a study of neoadjuvant anti-PD-1 for oral cavity cancer. Study at large: Nivolumab at 3 mg/kg was mostly given biweekly, three to four doses, pre-surgery. Study-wide results and caveats: After neoadjuvant nivolumab, PBMC T cell clonality was significantly higher in non-responders than responders.

Sequenced by immunoSEQ multiplex PCR; TCRdb stores in-frame clones only, minus some. This sample yields more than 13,000 clones, of which approximately 70% are seen a single time; approximately 2.8% belongs to the top ten. The sequencing used PBMCs, collected after nivolumab (anti-PD-1) treatment. The genes are TRBV6-1 and TRBJ1-1; a possible D gene is TRBD1 (5 bases). This TCR came from a person aged 35-80 years with oral cavity squamous cell carcinoma. The CDR3, as DNA: TGTGCCAGCAGTGTGGGGGAGAACACTGAAGCTTTCTTT. It translates to CASSVGENTEAFF.